This T cell receptor (beta chain) was retrieved from a study of cytomegalovirus exposure and HLA in healthy donors (dated by TCRdb to 2017 to 2019). For context, the study as a whole: In an earlier analysis of 587 of the donors, roughly 300 Gb of sequence data and 100 million or so unique TCR beta sequences from about 179 million T cells were reported. In an earlier analysis of a few hundred of the donors, high-throughput TCR beta sequencing was used to judge whether each TCR beta V gene segment behaved as functional or pseudogenic. All discovery cohort repertoires had been generated on a single sequencing platform. Typing coverage differed by locus: A, B, C, DRB1 and DQB1 were typed in roughly 620-630 donors, DQA1 in 500 to 550, DPA1 in some 570, and DPB1 in roughly 450. Rather than using new phenotypic data, the later analysis identified candidate immune exposures from TCR beta sequences and from how often those sequences occurred across donors. The study profiled the T cell repertoires of fewer than 850 subjects by immunosequencing and related them to cytomegalovirus serostatus. To predict cytomegalovirus infection status, the study brought together high-throughput TCR immunosequencing, statistical association of individual TCRs with disease status, and machine learning. The study aimed to test whether cataloging public T cell receptors could reveal signatures of past pathogen exposure. HLA typing included class I and class II loci at four-digit resolution. A separate validation cohort of 100 to 150 different subjects was used in addition to the roughly 700-subject first cohort. Because of strong linkage in the cohort, roughly five DR-DQ haplotypes were treated as single units for association and clustering. Donor age, sex, ethnicity and CMV serostatus were compiled alongside the repertoire data. Roughly 300 gigabases of sequencing data and approximately 91 million unique TCR sequences made up an early release that covered several hundred HLA-typed donors. Of the 300 to 500 genotyped donors, 70% to 90% were placed in the genetic ancestry cluster associated with self-reported Caucasian donors. In a later analysis, previously published TCR beta repertoires from more than 500 donors were re-analyzed and high-resolution HLA genotyping was added so that TCR occurrence patterns could be studied. A later genetic analysis used genome-wide SNP genotypes for about 65% of the roughly 700 donors, treating that subset as a discovery cohort. Among some 400 genotyped donors of the cohort, an average of roughly 230,000 unique TCR beta nucleotide sequences was sequenced per donor, of which 15% to 20% were non-productive. Paper-wide results and their limitations: The earlier analysis of 587 of the donors excluded fewer than 20 rarely observed V segments, including chromosome 9 orphons, because counts were too low. The presence/absence analyses assumed that sequencing depth was roughly uniform across donors, and that assumption may not be true. The classifier was reported to diagnose cytomegalovirus status with high specificity and sensitivity in both the original and validation cohorts. In vitro tests confirmed that three of the cytomegalovirus-associated TCR beta chains recognize cytomegalovirus antigens. An association between a missense DCLRE1C variant and V-gene and J-gene trimming of TCR beta chains was found in a later genetic analysis and replicated in an independent cohort. The authors suggested that the approach could potentially be generalized to other disease states and immunological phenotypes. Some IMGT-functional V segments, including TRBV6-2 and TRBV6-3, could not be distinguished by the 87-base-pair reads and were therefore excluded. Across donors, most TCR sequences were observed very rarely, whereas some public TCRs were present in many individuals. HLA typing was unavailable for some donors at each locus, so association tests used only the typed subset. According to a later genetic analysis, donors in an Asian-associated ancestry cluster had fewer N-insertions in productive TCRs than the approximately 630-donor mean. A later analysis found that TCR association rates varied across HLA loci, with DRB1 alleles showing the most associated TCRs and HLA-C alleles the fewest. A group of highly shared sequence variants was considered likely to be a technical artifact of the sequencing pipeline. Linkage disequilibrium might explain the correlated functional status among segregating V segments, but an unknown experimental factor could not be excluded. Specific HLA alleles were associated with over 15,000 TCR beta sequences at a false discovery rate of 0.05 in a later analysis. Several of the top co-occurrence clusters appeared to be linked to parvovirus B19, influenza, CMV and Epstein-Barr virus, according to a later analysis. A later analysis found that HLA-associated TCR beta chains were more clonally expanded and had lower generation probabilities than equally common non-associated chains. When HLA alleles, especially DR and DQ, strongly co-occurred, TCR associations were difficult to assign to individual alleles. Immune exposure information for the cohort was limited to CMV serostatus. A total of 150 to 200 TCR beta chains were listed by the study as associated with cytomegalovirus. In an earlier analysis of more than 500 of the donors, most TCR beta V segments appeared in productive rearrangements about 87% or about 30% of the time, broadly matching IMGT annotations. A further reported finding was that TCR beta sequences accurately predicted the HLA-A and HLA-B alleles for most subjects in the first cohort. Only TCR beta chains were sequenced in this cohort, and the absence of alpha or paired-chain data limited detectable features. Most CMV-associated TCR beta chains appeared to be HLA-restricted in a later analysis, and the HLA associations seemed to be driven largely by CMV exposure.

In total, 666 healthy bone marrow donors made up the cohort. All cohort members were sampled while nominally healthy, although unrecorded immune exposures were likely present. The donor tested CMV seropositive and was one of the 289 seropositive cohort members. A peripheral blood sample was collected from each donor, and TCR beta sequencing was performed on peripheral blood mononuclear cells. The Qiagen DNeasy Blood Extraction Kit was used to extract genomic DNA from the blood cell samples. Note on this clone: It lacks a known antigen. Base qualities were left out, and no much larger clone turns up one base away.

Library preparation used the immunoSEQ multiplex PCR assay. For the multiplex PCR, a mixture combining 60 forward primers for TCR Vbeta segments and 13 reverse primers for TCR Jbeta segments was used. The CDR3 region of rearranged TCR beta genes was amplified from genomic DNA with a multiplex PCR assay. Amplified TCR beta libraries were sequenced as 87-base-pair reads on the Illumina HiSeq System. The original pipeline was this. In a later analysis, some 80 million unique TCR beta chains were counted across the 500 to 700 repertoires, and roughly 11 million of these chains were shared by at least two donors. Raw reads were error-corrected and collapsed into unique sequences with a nearest-neighbor algorithm that merged closely related sequences to remove PCR and sequencing errors. V, D and J gene segments were assigned by aligning CDR3 sequences to IMGT reference sequences. For a sequence to be retained, a match of at least six nucleotides was required to both a V gene segment and a J gene segment. A rearrangement counted as productive if the CDR3 had no stop codons and remained in frame with V and J, and every other rearrangement counted as non-productive. CDR3 was defined according to IMGT convention as the region running from the second conserved V-encoded cysteine to the conserved J-encoded phenylalanine. The earlier analysis of approximately 590 of the donors excluded any sequence lacking an unambiguous match to a single V gene segment. An earlier analysis of almost 600 of the donors classified V segments as functional when productive rearrangements were above 56.7% and as segregating when the standard deviation between donors was above 5%. A statistical classification framework was built for diagnosing cytomegalovirus status from the catalog of TCR beta chain sequences. In a later analysis, V and J genes were assigned by comparing TCR nucleotide sequences against IMGT/GENE-DB human TR gene sequences. In a later analysis, CDR3 sequences and most-parsimonious VDJ recombination scenarios were assigned using the TCRdist pipeline. In a later analysis, each TCR beta chain was defined by its CDR3 amino acid sequence together with its V-gene family, and reads lacking a unique V-gene family were excluded. To address suspected cross-contamination and a sequencing artifact, a later analysis removed 592 highly shared, low-generation-probability nucleotide sequences. In a later analysis, a clonal expansion index was calculated for each public chain from normalized within-repertoire ranks of inferred template counts. In a later analysis, generation probabilities were computed using a VDJ recombination model fitted to out-of-frame rearrangements, and the results were checked against IGoR. In a later analysis, TCR-TCR, TCR-HLA and TCR-CMV co-occurrence was scored with hypergeometric tests, and a repertoire-size bias correction was applied to TCR pairs. To estimate false discovery rates, a later analysis permuted the HLA or CMV assignments 20 times. In a later analysis, co-occurring TCRs were grouped using DBSCAN, and TCRdist sequence similarity was added for clustering within HLA-allele-positive subsets. Repertoires with fewer than 30,000 or more than 120,000 public chains were left out of co-occurrence clustering, as were about 5 repertoires with anomalous nucleotide sharing. TCRdb obtained this table from immuneACCESS and retained in-frame rearrangements with V and J assigned. These tables miss some clones; where compared with another copy, unresolved V genes account for less than half of the shortfall, and the remainder is unexplained. From that table come the V and J calls and clone size; the DNA was used to work out D and trimming. The sample records roughly 160,000 clones, roughly four fifths of which are singletons. The ten top clones hold over 8.5% of the sample.

Looking up the germline V gene yields CDR1 SGHRS and CDR2 YFSETQ. A distance of 14 bases separates the germline ends of V and J, which lose 3 bases and 1 base respectively. The CDR3 goes from the cysteine to the phenylalanine over 16 residues. The entry retains the CDR3 DNA only, 48 bases that are in frame from base 1. The sequence was obtained from a man between 45 and 60 years old in good health and CMV-seropositive. The chain uses TRBV5-1 and TRBJ2-1; TRBD2 might be the D gene, on 5 matching bases. Sequenced input: PBMCs. The nucleotides are TGCGCCAGCAGCTCGTCTCCGGGATCATCCTACAATGAGCAGTTCTTC. Protein translation: CASSSSPGSSYNEQFF. With the portions outside the CDR3 filled from the reference TRBV5-1 and TRBJ2-1 genes, the complete variable region becomes KAGVTQTPRYLIKTRGQQVTLSCSPISGHRSVSWYQQTPGQGLQFLFEYFSETQRNKGNFPGRFSGRQFSNSRSEMNVSTLELGDSALYLCASSSSPGSSYNEQFFGPGTRLTVL.